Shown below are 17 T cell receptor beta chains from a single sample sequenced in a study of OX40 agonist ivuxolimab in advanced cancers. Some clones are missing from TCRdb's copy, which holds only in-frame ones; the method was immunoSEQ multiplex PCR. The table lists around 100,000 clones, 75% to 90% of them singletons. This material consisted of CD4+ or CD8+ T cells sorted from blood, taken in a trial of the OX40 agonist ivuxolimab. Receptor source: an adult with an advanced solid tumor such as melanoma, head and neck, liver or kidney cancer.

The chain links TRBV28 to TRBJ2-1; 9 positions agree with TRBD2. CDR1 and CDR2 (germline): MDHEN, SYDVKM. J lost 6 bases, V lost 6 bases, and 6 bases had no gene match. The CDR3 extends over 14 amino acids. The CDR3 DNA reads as TGTGCCAGCAGCTTTAGCGGGAGACCCAATGAGCAGTTCTTC. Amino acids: CASSFSGRPNEQFF.

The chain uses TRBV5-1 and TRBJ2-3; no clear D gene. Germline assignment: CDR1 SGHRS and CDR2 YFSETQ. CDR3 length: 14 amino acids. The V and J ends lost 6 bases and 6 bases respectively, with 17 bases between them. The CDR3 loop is CASTLRSVADTQYF. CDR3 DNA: TGCGCCAGCACCCTCCGGTCGGTTGCCGATACGCAGTATTTT.

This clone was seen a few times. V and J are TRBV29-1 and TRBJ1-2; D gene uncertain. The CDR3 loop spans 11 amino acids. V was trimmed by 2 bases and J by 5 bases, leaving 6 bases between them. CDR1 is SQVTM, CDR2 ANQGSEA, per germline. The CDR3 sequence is CSVEQEYGYTF. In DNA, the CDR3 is TGCAGCGTTGAACAGGAATATGGCTACACCTTC.

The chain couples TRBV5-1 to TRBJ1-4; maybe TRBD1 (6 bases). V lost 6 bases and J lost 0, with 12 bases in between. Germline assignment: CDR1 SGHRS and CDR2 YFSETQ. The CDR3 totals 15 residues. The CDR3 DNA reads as TGCGCCAGCAAGGAGGGGGGACCAACTAATGAAAAACTGTTTTTT. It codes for CASKEGGPTNEKLFF.

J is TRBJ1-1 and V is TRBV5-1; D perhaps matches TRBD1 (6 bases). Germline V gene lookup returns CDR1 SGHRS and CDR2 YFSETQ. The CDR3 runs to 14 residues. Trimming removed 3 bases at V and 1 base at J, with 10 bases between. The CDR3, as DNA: TGCGCCAGCAGCTACACGACAGGGAACACTGAAGCTTTCTTT. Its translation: CASSYTTGNTEAFF. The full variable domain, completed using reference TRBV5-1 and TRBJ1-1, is KAGVTQTPRYLIKTRGQQVTLSCSPISGHRSVSWYQQTPGQGLQFLFEYFSETQRNKGNFPGRFSGRQFSNSRSEMNVSTLELGDSALYLCASSYTTGNTEAFFGQGTRLTVV.

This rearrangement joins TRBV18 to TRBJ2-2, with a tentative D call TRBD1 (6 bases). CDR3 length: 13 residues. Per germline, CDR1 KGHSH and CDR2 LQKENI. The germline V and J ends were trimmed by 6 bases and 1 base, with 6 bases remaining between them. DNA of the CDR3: TGTGCCAGCTCGGGACAGAACACCGGGGAGCTGTTTTTT. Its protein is CASSGQNTGELFF.

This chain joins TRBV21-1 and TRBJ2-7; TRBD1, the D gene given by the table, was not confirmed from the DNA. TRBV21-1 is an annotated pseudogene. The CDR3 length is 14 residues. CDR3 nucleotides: TGTGCCAGCAGCACTCCGACAGGCTCCTACGAGCAGTACTTC. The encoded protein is CASSTPTGSYEQYF.

CDR3 loop: CASSLGLAGEGEQYF. As DNA, the CDR3 is TGTGCCAGCAGCTTGGGGCTAGCGGGAGAAGGCGAGCAGTACTTC. This chain joins TRBV5-4 and TRBJ2-7; 10 bases map to TRBD2. The J segment lost 6 bases and the V segment lost 0 bases, leaving 6 bases of the junction unmatched. The germline V gene has CDR1 SGHNT and CDR2 YYREEE (reference sequence). The length of the CDR3 is 15 residues.

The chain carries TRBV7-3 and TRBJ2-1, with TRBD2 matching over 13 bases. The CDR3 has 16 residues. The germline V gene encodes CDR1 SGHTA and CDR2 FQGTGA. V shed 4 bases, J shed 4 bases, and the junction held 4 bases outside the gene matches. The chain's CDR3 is CASSSRLAGGYNEQFF. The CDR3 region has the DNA TGTGCCAGCAGCTCTCGACTAGCGGGAGGATACAATGAGCAGTTCTTC.

The CDR3 reads CASSTGGQGSGNTIYF. The CDR3 DNA sequence: TGTGCCAGCAGCACGGGGGGACAGGGCTCTGGAAACACCATATATTTT. The genes are TRBV11-2 and TRBJ1-3, with 9 positions matching TRBD1. The CDR3 sequence is 16 residues long. J lost 0 bases, V lost 5 bases, and 5 bases had no gene match. Per the germline V gene, CDR1 is SGHAT and CDR2 is FQNNGV.

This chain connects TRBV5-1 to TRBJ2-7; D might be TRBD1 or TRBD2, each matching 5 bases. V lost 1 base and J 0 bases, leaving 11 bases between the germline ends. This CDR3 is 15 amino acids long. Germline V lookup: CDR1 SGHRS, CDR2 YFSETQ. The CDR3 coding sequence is TGCGCCAGCAGCTTGCCGGGACCTAGCTCCTACGAGCAGTACTTC. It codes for CASSLPGPSSYEQYF.

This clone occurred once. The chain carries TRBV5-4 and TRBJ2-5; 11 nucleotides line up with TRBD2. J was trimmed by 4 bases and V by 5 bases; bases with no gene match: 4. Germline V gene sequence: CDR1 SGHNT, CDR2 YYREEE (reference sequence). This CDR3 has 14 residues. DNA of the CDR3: TGTGCCAGCAGTTTAACTAGCGGGAGAGAGACCCAGTACTTC. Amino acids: CASSLTSGRETQYF.

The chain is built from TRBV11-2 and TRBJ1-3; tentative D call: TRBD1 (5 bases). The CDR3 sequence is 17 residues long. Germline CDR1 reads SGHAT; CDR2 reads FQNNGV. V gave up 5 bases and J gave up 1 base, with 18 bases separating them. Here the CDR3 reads CASSPGFLRFSGNTIYF. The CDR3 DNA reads TGTGCCAGCAGCCCAGGGTTCCTCCGTTTTTCTGGAAACACCATATATTTT. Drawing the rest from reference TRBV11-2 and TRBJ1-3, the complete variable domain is EAGVAQSPRYKIIEKRQSVAFWCNPISGHATLYWYQQILGQGPKLLIQFQNNGVVDDSQLPKDRFSAERLKGVDSTLKIQPAKLEDSAVYLCASSPGFLRFSGNTIYFGEGSWLTVV.

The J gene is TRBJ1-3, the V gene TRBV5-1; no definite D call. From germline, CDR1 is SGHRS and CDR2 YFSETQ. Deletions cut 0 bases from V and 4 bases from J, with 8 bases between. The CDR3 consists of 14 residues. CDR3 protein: CASSLAGGGNTIYF. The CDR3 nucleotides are TGCGCCAGCAGCTTGGCCGGAGGAGGAAACACCATATATTTT.

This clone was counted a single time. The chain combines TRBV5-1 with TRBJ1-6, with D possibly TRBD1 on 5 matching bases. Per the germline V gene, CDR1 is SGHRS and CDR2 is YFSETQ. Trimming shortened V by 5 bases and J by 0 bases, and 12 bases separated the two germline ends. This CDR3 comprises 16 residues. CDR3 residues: CASRQGDSSYNSPLHF. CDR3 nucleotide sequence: TGCGCCAGCAGACAAGGTGACAGCTCCTATAATTCACCCCTCCACTTT. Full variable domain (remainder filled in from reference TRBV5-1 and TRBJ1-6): KAGVTQTPRYLIKTRGQQVTLSCSPISGHRSVSWYQQTPGQGLQFLFEYFSETQRNKGNFPGRFSGRQFSNSRSEMNVSTLELGDSALYLCASRQGDSSYNSPLHFGNGTRLTVT.

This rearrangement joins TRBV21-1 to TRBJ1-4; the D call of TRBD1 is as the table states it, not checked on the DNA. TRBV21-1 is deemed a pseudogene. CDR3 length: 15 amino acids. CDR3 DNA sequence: TGTGCCAGCAGCAAAGGGACAGGGCGCGATGAAAAACTGTTTTTT. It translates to CASSKGTGRDEKLFF.

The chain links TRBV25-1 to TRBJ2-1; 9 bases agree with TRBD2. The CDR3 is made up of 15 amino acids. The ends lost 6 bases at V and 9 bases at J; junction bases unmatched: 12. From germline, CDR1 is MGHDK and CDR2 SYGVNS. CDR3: CASSPRASGNGEQFF. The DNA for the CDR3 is TGTGCCAGCAGCCCGAGGGCTAGCGGGAACGGTGAGCAGTTCTTC.